The rows below give T cell receptor beta chains drawn from one sample of a study of Ad26.COV2.S vaccination and SARS-CoV-2 variants. TCRdb's copy holds only in-frame clones and misses some; the assay was immunoSEQ multiplex PCR. Of 400,000 to 450,000 clones in the sample, 80% to 95% are singletons; the top ten hold over 9%. Sample: peripheral blood, taken in a trial of Ad26.COV2.S vaccine versus placebo. All receptors derive from a person between 18 and 65 years old who received the Ad26.COV2.S COVID-19 vaccine or a placebo. The CDR3 runs from the conserved cysteine through the conserved F or W. Fields, in order: J gene, clone size, D gene, V gene, CDR3 protein, CDR3 DNA. The D gene is left open where the match is weak. The size of a clone is reported for some rows only, either as once, few or many, or as a class for expanded clones.

>TRBJ2-1|NA|NA|TRBV2
CASSDTVGTDRNEQFF
TGTGCCAGCAGTGATACAGTCGGGACGGACCGGAATGAGCAGTTCTTC
>TRBJ2-2|NA|NA|TRBV13
CASSFIGTGELFF
TGTGCCAGCAGCTTTATTGGAACCGGGGAGCTGTTTTTT
>TRBJ2-7|NA|TRBD2|TRBV29-1
CSVVSGDFIYEQYF
TGCAGCGTTGTTAGCGGGGACTTTATCTACGAGCAGTACTTC
>TRBJ1-2|NA|NA|TRBV19
CASSIRGSGGYTF
TGTGCCAGTAGTATTAGGGGCAGCGGAGGCTACACCTTC
>TRBJ2-2|NA|NA|TRBV18
CASSPQMTENTGELFF
TGTGCCAGCTCCCCACAAATGACAGAGAACACCGGGGAGCTGTTTTTT
>TRBJ1-2|NA|NA|TRBV5-4
CASSFSIGDGYTF
TGTGCCAGCAGCTTTTCAATAGGTGACGGCTACACCTTC
>TRBJ2-7|NA|NA|TRBV10-3
CAISGSYEQYF
TGTGCCATCAGTGGCTCTTACGAGCAGTACTTC
>TRBJ2-7|NA|TRBD2|TRBV14
CASSQEERESSYEQYF
TGTGCCAGCAGCCAAGAGGAGCGGGAAAGCTCCTACGAGCAGTACTTC
>TRBJ1-1|NA|TRBD1|TRBV11-2
CASSAPGQGYTEAFF
TGTGCCAGCAGCGCCCCGGGACAGGGGTACACTGAAGCTTTCTTT
>TRBJ1-1|NA|NA|TRBV6-5
CASSYVSGVNTEAFF
TGTGCCAGCAGTTACGTTTCCGGGGTGAACACTGAAGCTTTCTTT
>TRBJ2-1|NA|TRBD2|TRBV5-4
CASSLDPRGGYNEQFF
TGTGCCAGCAGCTTGGATCCCCGGGGGGGCTACAATGAGCAGTTCTTC
>TRBJ1-1|NA|NA|TRBV28
CASIETGSNTEAFF
TGTGCCAGCATAGAAACAGGGTCGAACACTGAAGCTTTCTTT
>TRBJ1-5|few|TRBD1|TRBV19
CASNNGGTGGRQPQHF
TGTGCCAGTAATAATGGCGGGACAGGAGGTCGGCAGCCCCAGCATTTT
>TRBJ1-6|NA|TRBD1|TRBV4-1
CASSQEGTVGFSPLHF
TGCGCCAGCAGCCAAGAGGGGACAGTTGGATTTTCACCCCTCCACTTT
>TRBJ2-4|NA|TRBD1|TRBV3-1/TRBV3-2
CASSQKGTGLQYF
TGTGCCAGCAGCCAAAAAGGGACAGGCCTTCAGTACTTC
>TRBJ2-7|once|TRBD2|TRBV4-3
CASSQQTGTSGYYEQYF
TGCGCCAGCAGCCAACAGACCGGGACTAGCGGGTATTACGAGCAGTACTTC
>TRBJ2-2|NA|NA|TRBV28
CASRPRTVNTGELFF
TGTGCCAGCAGACCAAGGACCGTTAACACCGGGGAGCTGTTTTTT
>TRBJ1-3|NA|NA|TRBV5-1
CASSLGRWQEGNSGNTIYF
TGCGCCAGCAGCTTGGGGAGGTGGCAGGAGGGAAACTCTGGAAACACCATATATTTT
>TRBJ2-3|NA|NA|TRBV5-4
CASSVTGPTDTQYF
TGTGCCAGCAGCGTGACAGGACCCACAGATACGCAGTATTTT
>TRBJ2-7|NA|TRBD2|TRBV4-1
CASSQDLAGELYEQYF
TGCGCCAGCAGCCAAGATTTAGCGGGAGAGTTATACGAGCAGTACTTC
>TRBJ1-1|NA|TRBD1|TRBV19
CASSPLDRGTAEAFF
TGTGCCAGTAGTCCTCTGGACAGGGGGACGGCTGAAGCTTTCTTT
>TRBJ2-1|NA|NA|TRBV5-1
CASSGGPVNNEQFF
TGCGCCAGCAGCGGGGGGCCCGTTAACAATGAGCAGTTCTTC
>TRBJ2-2|NA|NA|TRBV21-1
CASSKNNGGAPSGELFF
TGTGCCAGCAGCAAAAATAACGGGGGGGCGCCGTCCGGGGAGCTGTTTTTT
>TRBJ2-1|NA|NA|TRBV5-1
CASSLGLKAYNEQFF
TGCGCCAGCAGCTTGGGCCTCAAAGCTTACAATGAGCAGTTCTTC
>TRBJ1-2|NA|NA|TRBV7-2
CASSVQGYYGYTF
TGTGCCAGCAGCGTACAGGGATACTATGGCTACACCTTC
>TRBJ2-7|NA|NA|TRBV11-2
CASSFTGSSYEQYF
TGTGCCAGCAGCTTTACAGGGAGCTCCTACGAGCAGTACTTC
>TRBJ2-3|NA|TRBD2|TRBV2
CASSEALAGGADTQYF
TGTGCCAGCAGTGAAGCCCTAGCGGGAGGGGCAGATACGCAGTATTTT
>TRBJ2-3|NA|NA|TRBV7-9
CASSFPLTPKGTDTQYF
TGTGCCAGCAGCTTCCCCCTAACGCCTAAAGGCACAGATACGCAGTATTTT
>TRBJ1-1|NA|NA|TRBV11-2
CASSYREDTEAFF
TGTGCCAGCAGCTACAGGGAAGACACTGAAGCTTTCTTT
>TRBJ2-7|NA|NA|TRBV6-2/TRBV6-3
CASSYSSGSYEQYF
TGTGCCAGCAGTTATTCAAGCGGCTCCTACGAGCAGTACTTC
>TRBJ2-1|NA|TRBD2|TRBV11-1
CASSKPGLAQYNEQFF
TGTGCCAGCAGCAAACCGGGACTAGCGCAATACAATGAGCAGTTCTTC
>TRBJ2-5|once|NA|TRBV28
CASSLRQGQGETQYF
TGTGCCAGCAGTTTACGCCAGGGTCAGGGAGAGACCCAGTACTTC
>TRBJ1-6|once|NA|TRBV5-6
CASSLRQGVYNSPLHF
TGTGCCAGCAGCTTGAGGCAGGGCGTATATAATTCACCCCTCCACTTT
>TRBJ2-7|NA|TRBD2|TRBV13
CASSDRDYAYEQYF
TGTGCCAGCAGCGACCGGGACTATGCCTACGAGCAGTACTTC
>TRBJ2-7|NA|TRBD1|TRBV6-5
CASSSIGTGVYEQYF
TGTGCCAGCAGTTCTATCGGGACAGGGGTCTACGAGCAGTACTTC
>TRBJ2-1|NA|TRBD1|TRBV12-5
CATTDRASYNEQFF
TGTGCTACTACCGACAGGGCCTCCTACAATGAGCAGTTCTTC